This is a list of T cell receptor beta chains from one sample in a study of T cell responses to AZD1222 COVID-19 vaccine. Repertoires were generated with immunoSEQ multiplex PCR, while TCRdb's copy carries only in-frame clones and drops some. The sample holds 130,000 to 150,000 clones, roughly 87% seen once. This sample comprised peripheral blood, obtained 28 days after the second dose of the MenACWY control vaccine. The receptors stem from an adult who received the MenACWY meningococcal vaccine as a control. Both conserved end residues are part of each CDR3. A D gene is named only where the DNA matches it firmly. Expanded clones are given a class, and other clones once, few, many or no size at all.

d_call: .; v_call: TRBV28; clone_size: once; j_call: TRBJ1-2; cdr3_aa: CATNLPGNPSTGYTF; cdr3_nt: TGTGCCACTAATCTACCTGGCAACCCCAGTACTGGCTACACCTTC
d_call: .; v_call: TRBV29-1; clone_size: .; j_call: TRBJ1-2; cdr3_aa: CSGKGPGYTF; cdr3_nt: TGCAGCGGGAAGGGACCTGGCTACACCTTC
d_call: .; v_call: TRBV5-6; clone_size: .; j_call: TRBJ1-2; cdr3_aa: CASSLEVSRGYTF; cdr3_nt: TGTGCCAGCAGCTTGGAGGTGTCTCGGGGCTACACCTTC
d_call: .; v_call: TRBV5-8; clone_size: .; j_call: TRBJ1-4; cdr3_aa: CASSLGSTNEKLFF; cdr3_nt: TGTGCCAGCAGCTTGGGGTCAACTAATGAAAAACTGTTTTTT
d_call: .; v_call: TRBV5-6; clone_size: .; j_call: TRBJ1-1; cdr3_aa: CASSWGTDEAFF; cdr3_nt: TGTGCCAGCAGCTGGGGGACGGATGAAGCTTTCTTT
d_call: .; v_call: TRBV6-6; clone_size: .; j_call: TRBJ1-4; cdr3_aa: CASSYLGGPQNEKLFF; cdr3_nt: TGTGCCAGCAGTTACTTAGGAGGGCCCCAAAATGAAAAACTGTTTTTT
d_call: .; v_call: TRBV12-3/TRBV12-4; clone_size: .; j_call: TRBJ1-4; cdr3_aa: CASSLDGQEKLFF; cdr3_nt: TGTGCCAGCAGTTTAGATGGGCAAGAAAAACTGTTTTTT
d_call: TRBD2; v_call: TRBV6-4; clone_size: .; j_call: TRBJ2-1; cdr3_aa: CASSDAGGYNEQFF; cdr3_nt: TGTGCCAGCAGTGACGCGGGGGGTTACAATGAGCAGTTCTTC
d_call: .; v_call: TRBV7-3; clone_size: .; j_call: TRBJ2-5; cdr3_aa: CASSRAIGETQYF; cdr3_nt: TGTGCCAGCAGCCGCGCCATAGGGGAGACCCAGTACTTC
d_call: .; v_call: TRBV2; clone_size: .; j_call: TRBJ1-1; cdr3_aa: CASSVVSQNTEAFF; cdr3_nt: TGTGCCAGCAGTGTCGTCAGTCAAAACACTGAAGCTTTCTTT
d_call: .; v_call: TRBV11-2; clone_size: .; j_call: TRBJ2-5; cdr3_aa: CASSSGVQFGTQYF; cdr3_nt: TGTGCCAGCAGCTCCGGGGTGCAGTTTGGGACCCAGTACTTC
d_call: .; v_call: TRBV7-8; clone_size: .; j_call: TRBJ1-3; cdr3_aa: CASSTRTDGGSGNTIYF; cdr3_nt: TGTGCCAGCAGCACACGTACGGACGGAGGCTCTGGAAACACCATATATTTT
d_call: .; v_call: TRBV2; clone_size: .; j_call: TRBJ2-3; cdr3_aa: CASSVVRGDTDTQYF; cdr3_nt: TGTGCCAGCAGTGTGGTACGGGGAGACACAGATACGCAGTATTTT
d_call: TRBD2; v_call: TRBV5-1; clone_size: .; j_call: TRBJ2-5; cdr3_aa: CASSLNGPSGGPYQETQYF; cdr3_nt: TGCGCCAGCAGCTTGAATGGCCCTAGCGGGGGGCCGTACCAAGAGACCCAGTACTTC
d_call: .; v_call: TRBV30; clone_size: .; j_call: TRBJ1-1; cdr3_aa: CAWTPGGYRTEAFF; cdr3_nt: TGTGCCTGGACCCCCGGGGGGTACCGCACTGAAGCTTTCTTT
d_call: .; v_call: TRBV5-1; clone_size: .; j_call: TRBJ1-1; cdr3_aa: CASSLGRNTEAFF; cdr3_nt: TGCGCCAGCAGCTTGGGGAGGAACACTGAAGCTTTCTTT
d_call: .; v_call: TRBV28; clone_size: once; j_call: TRBJ1-2; cdr3_aa: CASSLARAVWGYTF; cdr3_nt: TGTGCCAGCAGTTTGGCCAGGGCGGTATGGGGCTACACCTTC
d_call: TRBD1; v_call: TRBV6-2/TRBV6-3; clone_size: .; j_call: TRBJ1-2; cdr3_aa: CASSPGQALGYTF; cdr3_nt: TGTGCCAGCAGTCCGGGACAGGCGCTCGGCTACACCTTC
d_call: TRBD1; v_call: TRBV11-3; clone_size: .; j_call: TRBJ2-1; cdr3_aa: CASSPGTGGIYNEQFF; cdr3_nt: TGTGCCAGCAGCCCCGGGACAGGGGGCATCTACAATGAGCAGTTCTTC
d_call: .; v_call: TRBV5-1; clone_size: .; j_call: TRBJ2-7; cdr3_aa: CASSLEEGPSYEQYF; cdr3_nt: TGCGCCAGCAGCTTGGAGGAGGGGCCCTCCTACGAGCAGTACTTC
d_call: TRBD1; v_call: TRBV5-1; clone_size: .; j_call: TRBJ2-7; cdr3_aa: CASAPTGTGAYEQYF; cdr3_nt: TGCGCCAGCGCCCCTACAGGGACAGGGGCCTACGAGCAGTACTTC
d_call: .; v_call: TRBV10-3; clone_size: few; j_call: TRBJ1-5; cdr3_aa: CAIRPGQHQPQHF; cdr3_nt: TGTGCCATCAGGCCAGGGCAGCATCAGCCCCAGCATTTT
d_call: .; v_call: TRBV7-3; clone_size: .; j_call: TRBJ1-2; cdr3_aa: CASSPRATSGGYTF; cdr3_nt: TGTGCCAGCAGCCCCCGGGCGACGTCGGGTGGCTACACCTTC
d_call: .; v_call: TRBV27; clone_size: .; j_call: TRBJ1-2; cdr3_aa: CASSLWGSNYGYTF; cdr3_nt: TGTGCCAGCAGTTTGTGGGGTTCCAACTATGGCTACACCTTC
d_call: TRBD1; v_call: TRBV6-5; clone_size: .; j_call: TRBJ1-2; cdr3_aa: CASSLDRGGYGYTF; cdr3_nt: TGTGCCAGCAGTTTGGACAGGGGTGGCTATGGCTACACCTTC
d_call: .; v_call: TRBV3-1/TRBV3-2; clone_size: .; j_call: TRBJ1-6; cdr3_aa: CASSQKSRGANRYNSPLHF; cdr3_nt: TGTGCCAGCAGCCAAAAATCTAGGGGAGCGAACCGCTATAATTCACCCCTCCACTTT
d_call: TRBD2; v_call: TRBV25-1; clone_size: once; j_call: TRBJ2-3; cdr3_aa: CASSGTGLAGGDTQYF; cdr3_nt: TGTGCCAGCAGTGGGACCGGACTAGCGGGAGGAGATACGCAGTATTTT
d_call: .; v_call: TRBV3-1/TRBV3-2; clone_size: .; j_call: TRBJ1-2; cdr3_aa: CASSQGRENGYTF; cdr3_nt: TGTGCCAGCAGCCAAGGGCGCGAAAATGGCTACACCTTC
d_call: .; v_call: TRBV10-3; clone_size: once; j_call: TRBJ2-1; cdr3_aa: CAISGSQNEQFF; cdr3_nt: TGTGCCATCTCAGGATCACAGAATGAGCAGTTCTTC
d_call: .; v_call: TRBV19; clone_size: .; j_call: TRBJ2-7; cdr3_aa: CASSIGSLYEQYF; cdr3_nt: TGTGCCAGTAGTATAGGCTCCCTCTACGAGCAGTACTTC
d_call: .; v_call: TRBV28; clone_size: .; j_call: TRBJ2-3; cdr3_aa: CASSFSVGGADTQYF; cdr3_nt: TGTGCCAGCAGTTTCTCGGTGGGAGGAGCAGATACGCAGTATTTT
d_call: .; v_call: TRBV2; clone_size: .; j_call: TRBJ1-4; cdr3_aa: CATSLADEKLFF; cdr3_nt: TGTGCCACCAGCCTGGCGGATGAAAAACTGTTTTTT
d_call: .; v_call: TRBV6-2/TRBV6-3; clone_size: once; j_call: TRBJ1-2; cdr3_aa: CASSYSRGNGYTF; cdr3_nt: TGTGCCAGCAGTTACTCGAGGGGGAATGGCTACACCTTC
d_call: .; v_call: TRBV2; clone_size: .; j_call: TRBJ1-1; cdr3_aa: CASSGQTMNTEAFF; cdr3_nt: TGTGCCAGCAGTGGTCAAACCATGAACACTGAAGCTTTCTTT
d_call: .; v_call: TRBV5-1; clone_size: .; j_call: TRBJ1-2; cdr3_aa: CASSLEGGYGYTF; cdr3_nt: TGCGCCAGCAGCTTGGAGGGGGGCTATGGCTACACCTTC
d_call: .; v_call: TRBV5-1; clone_size: .; j_call: TRBJ1-2; cdr3_aa: CASTRNDLDRPGGYTF; cdr3_nt: TGCGCCAGCACCCGAAATGACCTGGACCGTCCCGGGGGCTACACCTTC
d_call: .; v_call: TRBV18; clone_size: .; j_call: TRBJ1-1; cdr3_aa: CASSPPGINTEAFF; cdr3_nt: TGTGCCAGCTCACCACCGGGGATAAACACTGAAGCTTTCTTT
d_call: TRBD1; v_call: TRBV15; clone_size: .; j_call: TRBJ1-3; cdr3_aa: CATSRAGQAGNTIYF; cdr3_nt: TGTGCCACCAGCAGAGCCGGACAGGCTGGAAACACCATATATTTT
d_call: .; v_call: TRBV5-1; clone_size: .; j_call: TRBJ1-5; cdr3_aa: CASSPDGEQGQPQHF; cdr3_nt: TGCGCCAGCAGCCCGGACGGGGAGCAGGGTCAGCCCCAGCATTTT
d_call: .; v_call: TRBV7-2; clone_size: .; j_call: TRBJ1-2; cdr3_aa: CASSHRDTMVYGYTF; cdr3_nt: TGTGCCAGCAGCCACCGGGACACCATGGTCTATGGCTACACCTTC
d_call: .; v_call: TRBV7-8; clone_size: .; j_call: TRBJ2-4; cdr3_aa: CASSLVRELGNIQYF; cdr3_nt: TGTGCCAGCAGTTTGGTTAGGGAATTGGGAAACATTCAGTACTTC
d_call: .; v_call: TRBV11-3; clone_size: .; j_call: TRBJ2-1; cdr3_aa: CASSLEYRVYNEQFF; cdr3_nt: TGTGCCAGCAGCTTAGAATACAGGGTCTACAATGAGCAGTTCTTC
d_call: .; v_call: TRBV7-2; clone_size: .; j_call: TRBJ1-4; cdr3_aa: CASSFRGERGEKLFF; cdr3_nt: TGTGCCAGCAGCTTTAGGGGAGAGAGGGGTGAAAAACTGTTTTTT
d_call: .; v_call: TRBV30; clone_size: .; j_call: TRBJ1-1; cdr3_aa: CAWSAYRNTEAFF; cdr3_nt: TGTGCCTGGAGTGCCTACAGGAACACTGAAGCTTTCTTT
d_call: .; v_call: TRBV12-3/TRBV12-4; clone_size: .; j_call: TRBJ1-4; cdr3_aa: CASSQLGGEKLFF; cdr3_nt: TGTGCCAGCAGTCAGCTAGGGGGTGAAAAACTGTTTTTT
d_call: TRBD2; v_call: TRBV30; clone_size: once; j_call: TRBJ2-3; cdr3_aa: CAWSLLAGVTDTQYF; cdr3_nt: TGTGCCTGGAGTCTACTAGCGGGGGTCACAGATACGCAGTATTTT
d_call: TRBD1; v_call: TRBV3-1/TRBV3-2; clone_size: .; j_call: TRBJ1-2; cdr3_aa: CASSQVGQGDYGYTF; cdr3_nt: TGTGCCAGCAGCCAAGTCGGACAGGGGGACTATGGCTACACCTTC
d_call: TRBD1; v_call: TRBV2; clone_size: .; j_call: TRBJ1-5; cdr3_aa: CASRATGASNQPQHF; cdr3_nt: TGTGCCAGCAGGGCGACAGGGGCGAGCAATCAGCCCCAGCATTTT
d_call: .; v_call: TRBV24-1; clone_size: .; j_call: TRBJ1-4; cdr3_aa: CATSDGTWSEKLFF; cdr3_nt: TGTGCCACCAGTGATGGGACCTGGAGTGAAAAACTGTTTTTT
d_call: .; v_call: TRBV4-2; clone_size: few; j_call: TRBJ1-4; cdr3_aa: CASSRKGRVTNEKLFF; cdr3_nt: TGTGCCAGCAGCCGGAAGGGCAGGGTAACTAATGAAAAACTGTTTTTT
d_call: .; v_call: TRBV6-5; clone_size: .; j_call: TRBJ2-3; cdr3_aa: CASSPRTDSTDTQYF; cdr3_nt: TGTGCCAGCAGTCCGAGGACAGATAGCACAGATACGCAGTATTTT
d_call: .; v_call: TRBV9; clone_size: .; j_call: TRBJ2-3; cdr3_aa: CASSVAVGSTDTQYF; cdr3_nt: TGTGCCAGCAGCGTAGCAGTGGGTAGCACAGATACGCAGTATTTT
d_call: .; v_call: TRBV25-1; clone_size: few; j_call: TRBJ2-2; cdr3_aa: CASSESREELFF; cdr3_nt: TGTGCCAGCAGTGAAAGTAGGGAGGAGCTGTTTTTT
d_call: TRBD2; v_call: TRBV5-1; clone_size: .; j_call: TRBJ2-7; cdr3_aa: CASSYGTSGILTREQYF; cdr3_nt: TGCGCCAGCAGCTACGGGACTAGCGGGATCCTCACACGCGAGCAGTACTTC
d_call: TRBD1; v_call: TRBV2; clone_size: .; j_call: TRBJ1-5; cdr3_aa: CASSTQGAGSNQPQHF; cdr3_nt: TGTGCCAGCAGTACCCAGGGGGCGGGGAGCAATCAGCCCCAGCATTTT
d_call: .; v_call: TRBV3-1/TRBV3-2; clone_size: once; j_call: TRBJ1-1; cdr3_aa: CASSQDEFPPEAFF; cdr3_nt: TGTGCCAGCAGCCAAGACGAGTTCCCCCCTGAAGCTTTCTTT
d_call: .; v_call: TRBV3-1/TRBV3-2; clone_size: .; j_call: TRBJ2-7; cdr3_aa: CASSLRRAPIYEQYF; cdr3_nt: TGTGCCAGCAGCCTGCGAAGGGCACCCATCTACGAGCAGTACTTC
d_call: TRBD2; v_call: TRBV24-1; clone_size: once; j_call: TRBJ2-2; cdr3_aa: CATSGLAGAATGELFF; cdr3_nt: TGTGCCACCAGTGGGCTAGCGGGAGCGGCGACCGGGGAGCTGTTTTTT
d_call: .; v_call: TRBV20-1; clone_size: .; j_call: TRBJ2-3; cdr3_aa: CSASGPWGRTDTQYF; cdr3_nt: TGCAGTGCTAGTGGTCCATGGGGACGCACAGATACGCAGTATTTT